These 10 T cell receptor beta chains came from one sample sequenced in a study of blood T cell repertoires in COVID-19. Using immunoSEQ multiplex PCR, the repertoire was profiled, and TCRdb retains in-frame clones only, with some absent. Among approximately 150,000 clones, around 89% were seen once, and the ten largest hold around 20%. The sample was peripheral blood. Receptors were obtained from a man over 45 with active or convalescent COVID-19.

The CDR3 nucleotides are TGCGCCAGCAGCTTGGGGGCGGGCCCGAACCACGAGCAGTACTTC. Translated: CASSLGAGPNHEQYF. The chain has TRBV5-1 and TRBJ2-7; a possible D gene is TRBD2 (5 bases). The CDR3 covers 15 residues. V gave up 0 bases and J gave up 5 bases, with 15 bases separating them. The germline gives CDR1 SGHRS, CDR2 YFSETQ.

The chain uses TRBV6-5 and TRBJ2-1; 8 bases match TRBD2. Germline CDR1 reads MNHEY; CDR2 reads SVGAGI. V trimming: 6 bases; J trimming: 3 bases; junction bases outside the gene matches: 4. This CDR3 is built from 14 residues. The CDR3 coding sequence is TGTGCCAGCAGCCCGGGACTAGTCTACAATGAGCAGTTCTTC. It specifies CASSPGLVYNEQFF.

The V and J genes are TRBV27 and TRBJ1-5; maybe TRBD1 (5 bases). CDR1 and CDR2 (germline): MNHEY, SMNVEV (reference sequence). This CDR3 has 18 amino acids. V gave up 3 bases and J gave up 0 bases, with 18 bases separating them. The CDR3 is CASSLRGTSAHSNQPQHF. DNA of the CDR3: TGTGCCAGCAGTTTGCGGGGGACCTCCGCCCATAGCAATCAGCCCCAGCATTTT.

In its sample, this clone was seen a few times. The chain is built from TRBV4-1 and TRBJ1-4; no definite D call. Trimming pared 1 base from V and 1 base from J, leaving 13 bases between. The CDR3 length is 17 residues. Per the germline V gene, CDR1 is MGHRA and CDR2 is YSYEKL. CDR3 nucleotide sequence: TGCGCCAGCAGCCAAGTGGAGGGTATCGGAACTAATGAAAAACTGTTTTTT. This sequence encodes CASSQVEGIGTNEKLFF.

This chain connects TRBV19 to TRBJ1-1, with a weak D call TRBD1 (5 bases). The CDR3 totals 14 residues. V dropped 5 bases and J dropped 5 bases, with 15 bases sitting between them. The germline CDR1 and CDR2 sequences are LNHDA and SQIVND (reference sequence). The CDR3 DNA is TGTGCCAGTAGTTCCTATGGGGCAGGAACTGAAGCTTTCTTT. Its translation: CASSSYGAGTEAFF.

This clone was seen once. This CDR3 is CASGMGVGQGLRTLHF. The CDR3 coding sequence is TGTGCTAGTGGTATGGGGGTCGGACAGGGCCTTCGAACCCTCCACTTT. This chain uses TRBV12-5 with TRBJ1-6; TRBD1 agrees at 8 bases. Losses at the gene ends were 5 bases for V and 14 bases for J; bases not matched to a gene: 17. The germline V gene has CDR1 LGHNT and CDR2 FRNRAP. The CDR3 length is 16 residues.

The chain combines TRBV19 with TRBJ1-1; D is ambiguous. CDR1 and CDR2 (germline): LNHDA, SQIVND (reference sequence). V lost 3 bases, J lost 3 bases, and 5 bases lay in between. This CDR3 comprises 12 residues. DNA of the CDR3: TGTGCCAGTAGTATGGTAGACACTGAAGCTTTCTTT. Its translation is CASSMVDTEAFF.

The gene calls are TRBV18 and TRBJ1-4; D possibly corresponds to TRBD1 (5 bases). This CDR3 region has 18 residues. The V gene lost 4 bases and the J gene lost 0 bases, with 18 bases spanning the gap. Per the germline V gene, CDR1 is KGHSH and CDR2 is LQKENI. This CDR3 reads CASSLNGVRATTNEKLFF. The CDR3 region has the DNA TGTGCCAGCTCACTCAACGGCGTCAGGGCCACAACTAATGAAAAACTGTTTTTT.

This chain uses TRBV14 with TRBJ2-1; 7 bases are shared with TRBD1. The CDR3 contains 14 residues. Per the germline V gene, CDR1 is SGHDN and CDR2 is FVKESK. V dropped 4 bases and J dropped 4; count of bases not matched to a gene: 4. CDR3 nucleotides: TGTGCCAGCAGCCGAAGGACAGGTTACAATGAGCAGTTCTTC. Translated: CASSRRTGYNEQFF.

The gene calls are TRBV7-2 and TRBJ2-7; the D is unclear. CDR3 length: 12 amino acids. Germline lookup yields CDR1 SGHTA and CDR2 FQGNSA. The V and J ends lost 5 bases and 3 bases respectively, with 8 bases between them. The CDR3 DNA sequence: TGTGCCAGCAGCCAATACAACTACGAGCAGTACTTC. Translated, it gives CASSQYNYEQYF.